One sample yielded the 8 T cell receptor beta chains listed below, sequenced in a study of T cells in Graves' hyperthyroidism and ophthalmopathy (dated by TCRdb to about 2019). Library prep was done by multiplex PCR. Instrument used: Illumina HiSeq 2000. Amplification of TCR beta CDR3 regions was carried out from RNA transcripts. A first-round RT-PCR of the TCR CDR3 used the HTBI primer set with the Qiagen OneStep RT-PCR kit. TCRdb reprocessing: public reads trimmed at Q25 with fastp, clones called with MiXCR, in-frame beta chains kept. Every CDR3 protein is listed once, alongside the most common genes and DNA of its rows. The sample records over 250,000 distinct CDR3 sequences, less than 30% of which are singletons. The biggest ten clones account for about 25% of the sample. The specimen was blood. These receptors were taken from a man aged 35-49 years with Graves' hyperthyroidism that later progressed to Graves' ophthalmopathy.

The chain links TRBV2 to TRBJ2-7; 8 bases are a match to TRBD1. This CDR3 is built from 14 residues. The V and J ends lost 6 bases and 3 bases, in that order; junction bases with no gene match: 7. Germline V gene data show CDR1 as SNHLY and CDR2 as FYNNEI. The CDR3 is CASSPDRGYYEQYF. CDR3 bases: TGTGCCAGCAGCCCAGACAGGGGATACTACGAGCAGTACTTC.

This clonotype was counted at least ten times. The CDR3 sequence: CSVGTGRDQPQHF. CDR3 DNA sequence: TGCAGCGTGGGGACAGGACGCGATCAGCCCCAGCATTTT. The gene calls are TRBV29-1 and TRBJ1-5, with 8 bases fitting TRBD1. Germline V lookup: CDR1 SQVTM, CDR2 ANQGSEA. V trimming: 6 bases; J trimming: 5 bases; junction bases outside the gene matches: 6. The CDR3 runs 13 residues.

This clonotype was seen repeatedly, ten times or more. The chain has TRBV9 and TRBJ1-3; 8 positions match TRBD1. The CDR3 consists of 19 residues. V trimming: 0 bases; J trimming: 8 bases; junction bases outside the gene matches: 19. CDR1 is SGDLS and CDR2 is YYNGEE in the germline V gene. CDR3 sequence (DNA): TGTGCCAGCAGCGTAGCTACGGTAACTCAGGGGGCCCCATACGACACCATATATTTT. It specifies CASSVATVTQGAPYDTIYF.

This clonotype was counted ten times or more. The gene calls are TRBV6-5 and TRBJ2-5; TRBD2 aligns across 13 bases. Per germline, CDR1 MNHEY and CDR2 SVGAGI. CDR3 size: 16 residues. V was pared by 6 bases and J by 3 bases, with 7 bases of the junction left unmatched. In DNA form, the CDR3 reads TGTGCCAGCAGAATAGGGACTAGCGGGAAGAAAGAGACCCAGTACTTC. Amino acids: CASRIGTSGKKETQYF.

The V call is TRBV11-1, the J call TRBJ2-7; 11 positions match TRBD2. Germline CDR1 reads SGHAT; CDR2 reads FQDESV (reference sequence). The CDR3 loop spans 16 amino acids. V lost 4 bases, J lost 6 bases, and 11 bases stayed unmatched. This CDR3 is CASSSPGKLAGAEQYF. The CDR3 nucleotides are TGTGCCAGCAGCTCTCCGGGGAAACTAGCGGGAGCCGAGCAGTACTTC.

Points on this clonotype: A much larger clone is a single base away; this may be a read error. V is TRBV19 and J is TRBJ2-7; TRBD1 agrees at 7 bases. Trimming cost V 3 bases and J 3 bases; bases outside gene matches: 2. Germline assignment: CDR1 LNHDA and CDR2 SQIVND (reference sequence). The CDR3 consists of 13 residues. Written as DNA, the CDR3 is TGTGCCAGTAGTATGGGACAGCTCTACGAGCAGTACTTC. Protein product: CASSMGQLYEQYF.

In this sample, this clonotype turned up many times. This rearrangement joins TRBV20-1 to TRBJ2-2; 7 nucleotides line up with TRBD2. After removal of 4 bases from V and 0 bases from J, the junction contained 5 bases not matched to a gene. This CDR3 contains 15 residues. The germline V gene encodes CDR1 DFQATT and CDR2 SNEGSKA (reference sequence). The CDR3 DNA reads as TGCAGTGCTAATGCGGGAGAGACGAACACCGGGGAGCTGTTTTTT. Its translation is CSANAGETNTGELFF.

This clonotype was seen at least ten times. This chain uses TRBV12-3 or TRBV12-4 with TRBJ1-1, with D uncertain. The CDR3 spans 14 residues. V lost 2 bases to trimming and J lost 1 base, with 8 bases between them. Here the CDR3 reads CASSLWVSNTEAFF. The CDR3 nucleotides read TGTGCCAGCAGTTTATGGGTCTCGAACACTGAAGCTTTCTTT.